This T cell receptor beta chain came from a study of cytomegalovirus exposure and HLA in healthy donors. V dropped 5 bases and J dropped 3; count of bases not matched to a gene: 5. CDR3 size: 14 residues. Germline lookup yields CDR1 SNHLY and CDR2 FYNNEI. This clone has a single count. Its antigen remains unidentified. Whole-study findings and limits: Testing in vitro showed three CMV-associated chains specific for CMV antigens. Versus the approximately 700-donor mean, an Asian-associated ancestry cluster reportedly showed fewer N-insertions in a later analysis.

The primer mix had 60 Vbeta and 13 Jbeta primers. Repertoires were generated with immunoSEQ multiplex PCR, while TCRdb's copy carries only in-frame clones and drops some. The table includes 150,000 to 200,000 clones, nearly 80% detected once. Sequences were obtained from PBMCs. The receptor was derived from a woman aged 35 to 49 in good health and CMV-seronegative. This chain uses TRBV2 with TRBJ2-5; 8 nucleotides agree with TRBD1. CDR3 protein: CASSPWTGKETQYF. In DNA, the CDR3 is TGTGCCAGCAGTCCCTGGACAGGGAAAGAGACCCAGTACTTC.